The source of this TCR beta chain is a study of shared clonotypes between healthy human individuals. The naive CD8 fraction comprised CD45RO-negative cells positively selected for CCR7 and excluded terminally differentiated effector memory CD45RA+ cells. V was trimmed by 5 bases and J by 3 bases, leaving 19 bases between them. The V gene's germline CDR1 is SEHNR and CDR2 FQNEAQ (reference sequence). The CDR3 is 16 amino acids. Profiled with immunoSEQ multiplex PCR; TCRdb holds only in-frame clones, not every one. The sample lists about 2.1 million clones, roughly 95% occurring once. Sequenced material: naive CD8+ T cells from PBMCs. This clonotype was obtained from a man aged 18 to 29 in good health. Some clones in this sample may be carry-over from other donors' samples. The chain is built from TRBV7-9 and TRBJ1-2; a weak D match, TRBD1 (6 bases). The chain's CDR3 is CASSHNRVSIDYGYTF. CDR3 in DNA: TGTGCCAGCAGCCACAACAGGGTTAGTATCGACTATGGCTACACCTTC. Supplemented by reference TRBV7-9 and TRBJ1-2, the full variable domain reads DTGVSQNPRHKITKRGQNVTFRCDPISEHNRLYWYRQTLGQGPEFLTYFQNEAQLEKSRLLSDRFSAERPKGSFSTLEIQRTEQGDSAMYLCASSHNRVSIDYGYTFGSGTRLTVV.